The 2 T cell receptor beta chains below all came from one sample that was sequenced in a study of blood T cell repertoires in COVID-19. Repertoires were generated with immunoSEQ multiplex PCR, while TCRdb's copy carries only in-frame clones and drops some. Among approximately 200,000 clones, roughly nine tenths were seen once, and the ten largest hold roughly 2.4%. The sequenced sample consisted of peripheral blood. The origin of the receptors is a woman in her fifties or sixties with acute or convalescent COVID-19.

Concerning this clone itself: Other DNA sequences in this sample translate to the same CDR3. J is TRBJ1-1 and V is TRBV14; TRBD1 is a possible D gene (5 bases). Germline V gene sequence: CDR1 SGHDN, CDR2 FVKESK. Deletions cut 3 bases from V and 1 base from J, with 6 bases between. The CDR3 contains 13 residues. The CDR3 sequence is CASSQQGNTEAFF. DNA of the CDR3: TGTGCCAGCAGCCAGCAGGGGAACACTGAAGCTTTCTTT.

This clone was picked up a small number of times. This chain links TRBV11-3 with TRBJ2-2, with 11 bases matching TRBD2. Germline V CDR1 and CDR2: SGHNT, YENEEA. The CDR3 covers 16 residues. With 3 bases clipped from V and 4 bases from J, the junction kept 4 bases outside the gene matches. The CDR3 is CASSFRLAGLTGELFF. The DNA for the CDR3 is TGTGCCAGCAGCTTTCGACTAGCGGGACTCACCGGGGAGCTGTTTTTT.